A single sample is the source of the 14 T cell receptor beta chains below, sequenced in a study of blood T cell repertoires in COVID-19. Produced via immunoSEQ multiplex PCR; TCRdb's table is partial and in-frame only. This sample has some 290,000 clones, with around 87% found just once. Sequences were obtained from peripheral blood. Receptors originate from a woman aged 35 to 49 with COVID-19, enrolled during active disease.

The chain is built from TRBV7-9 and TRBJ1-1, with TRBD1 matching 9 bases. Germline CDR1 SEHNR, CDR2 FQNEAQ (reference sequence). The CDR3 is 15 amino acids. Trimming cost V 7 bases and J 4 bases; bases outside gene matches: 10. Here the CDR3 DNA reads TGTGCCAGCACAATTCCGGGACAGGGACTCACTGAAGCTTTCTTT. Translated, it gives CASTIPGQGLTEAFF.

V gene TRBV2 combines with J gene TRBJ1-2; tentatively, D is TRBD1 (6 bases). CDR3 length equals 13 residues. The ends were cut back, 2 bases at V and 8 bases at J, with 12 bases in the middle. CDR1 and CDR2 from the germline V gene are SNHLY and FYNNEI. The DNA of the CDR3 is TGTGCCAGCAGTGAATCTGAACAGGGCGGCTACACCTTC. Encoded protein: CASSESEQGGYTF.

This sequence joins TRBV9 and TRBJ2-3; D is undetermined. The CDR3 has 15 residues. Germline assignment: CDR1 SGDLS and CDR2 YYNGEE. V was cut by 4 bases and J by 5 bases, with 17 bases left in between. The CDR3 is CASSLRQGAVDTQYF. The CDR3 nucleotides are TGTGCCAGCAGCCTCCGCCAAGGTGCGGTAGATACGCAGTATTTT.

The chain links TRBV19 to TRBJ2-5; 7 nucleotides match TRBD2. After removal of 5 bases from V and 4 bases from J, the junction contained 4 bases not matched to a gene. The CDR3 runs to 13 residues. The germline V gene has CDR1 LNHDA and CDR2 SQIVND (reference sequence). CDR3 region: CASSQPGGETQYF. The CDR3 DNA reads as TGTGCCAGTAGTCAGCCGGGGGGAGAGACCCAGTACTTC.

In nucleotides, the CDR3 is TGTGCCAGCAGTGAGGCACCAAATCAGCCCCAGCATTTT. Its translation is CASSEAPNQPQHF. V gene TRBV6-1 combines with J gene TRBJ1-5; D is unclear. V was clipped by 3 bases and J by 4 bases, with 7 bases between them. The CDR3 length is 13 residues. The germline V gene has CDR1 MNHNS and CDR2 SASEGT.

The CDR3 DNA reads as TGTGCCAGCAGCCCGCGACAGGGGGCATCCTACAATGAGCAGTTCTTC. This codes for CASSPRQGASYNEQFF. This rearrangement joins TRBV14 to TRBJ2-1; 10 bases fit TRBD1. Losses at the gene ends were 4 bases for V and 1 base for J; bases not matched to a gene: 4. Germline V CDR1 and CDR2: SGHDN, FVKESK. The CDR3 is 16 residues long.

CDR3 bases: TGCGCCAGCAGCTTGAGCAAGGAGGAGACCCAGTACTTC. It translates to CASSLSKEETQYF. The chain combines TRBV5-1 with TRBJ2-5; D gene unclear. Per germline, CDR1 SGHRS and CDR2 YFSETQ. V shed 1 base and J shed 5 bases, with 9 bases lying between them. The CDR3 spans 13 residues.

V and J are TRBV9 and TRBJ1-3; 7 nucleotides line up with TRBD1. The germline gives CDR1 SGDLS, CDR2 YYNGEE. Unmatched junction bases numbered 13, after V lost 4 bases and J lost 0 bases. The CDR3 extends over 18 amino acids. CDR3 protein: CASSTLDRDRVSGNTIYF. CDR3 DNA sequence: TGTGCCAGCAGCACCCTTGACAGGGATCGTGTCTCTGGAAACACCATATATTTT.

The CDR3 DNA reads TGTGCCAGCAGTTTATCAGGACAGGGGGCGTTAGCTAACTATGGCTACACCTTC. Translated, it gives CASSLSGQGALANYGYTF. The chain links TRBV27 to TRBJ1-2; 11 nucleotides match TRBD1. V shed 0 bases, J shed 0 bases, and the junction held 6 bases outside the gene matches. CDR1 and CDR2 (germline): MNHEY, SMNVEV (reference sequence). The length of the CDR3 is 18 residues.

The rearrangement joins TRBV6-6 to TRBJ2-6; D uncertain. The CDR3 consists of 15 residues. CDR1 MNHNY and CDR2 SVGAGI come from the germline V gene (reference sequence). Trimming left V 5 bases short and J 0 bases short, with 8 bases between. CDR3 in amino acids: CASSPPRSGANVLTF. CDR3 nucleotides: TGTGCCAGCAGTCCCCCTCGCTCTGGGGCCAACGTCCTGACTTTC.

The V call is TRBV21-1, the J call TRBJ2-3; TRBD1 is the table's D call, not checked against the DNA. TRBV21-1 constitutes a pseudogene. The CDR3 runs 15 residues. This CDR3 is CARIDRGEGTDTQYF. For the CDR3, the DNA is TGTGCCAGAATAGACAGGGGTGAAGGCACAGATACGCAGTATTTT.

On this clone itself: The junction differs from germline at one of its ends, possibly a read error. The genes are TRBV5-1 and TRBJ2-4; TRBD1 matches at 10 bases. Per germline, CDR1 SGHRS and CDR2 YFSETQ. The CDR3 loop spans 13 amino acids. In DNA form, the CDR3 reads TGCGCCAGCAGCGACGGACAGGGGGTGGTGATTCGCTTC. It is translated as CASSDGQGVVIRF.

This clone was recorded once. In DNA form, the CDR3 reads TGCGCCAGCAGCTTGAATGCGGGAGTGGTCGATGAGCAGTTCTTC. The encoded protein is CASSLNAGVVDEQFF. J is TRBJ2-1 and V is TRBV5-1, with 7 bases identical to TRBD2. Germline V CDR1 and CDR2: SGHRS, YFSETQ. J was trimmed by 8 bases and V by 1 base; bases with no gene match: 9. The CDR3 runs to 15 residues.

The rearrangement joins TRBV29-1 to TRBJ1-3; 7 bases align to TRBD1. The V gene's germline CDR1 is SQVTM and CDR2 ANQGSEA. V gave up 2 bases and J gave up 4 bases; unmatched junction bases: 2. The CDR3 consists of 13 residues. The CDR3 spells CSVEPGQGNTIYF. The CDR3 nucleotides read TGCAGCGTTGAACCGGGACAGGGAAACACCATATATTTT.